This TCR beta chain was sequenced for a study of cytomegalovirus exposure and HLA in healthy donors. 60 Vbeta and 13 Jbeta primers were used in PCR. Clones were sequenced by immunoSEQ multiplex PCR, and TCRdb holds only the in-frame ones, with some missing. This repertoire includes 70,000 or so clones. For this clone: Its antigen is not identified.

The CDR3 runs to 14 residues. Germline CDR1 reads PRHDT; CDR2 reads FYEKMQ (reference sequence). V lost 5 bases and J 4 bases, leaving 14 bases between the germline ends. Study-wide points: An analysis was carried out later, and it reportedly showed fewer N-insertions in an Asian-associated ancestry cluster than the roughly 670-donor mean. The study recorded 164 TCR beta chains that were cytomegalovirus-associated.

The J gene is TRBJ1-2, the V gene TRBV13, with D possibly being TRBD1 (5 bases). This sequence originates from a man in his forties in good health and CMV-seronegative. Sequenced sample: PBMCs. In DNA, the CDR3 is TGTGCCAGCAGCCCAAGACAGTTTTCCTATGGCTACACCTTC. Translating it yields CASSPRQFSYGYTF.